The 3 T cell receptor beta chains listed next were all sequenced from one sample in a study of shared clonotypes between healthy human individuals. Sequenced by immunoSEQ multiplex PCR; TCRdb stores in-frame clones only, minus some. Here the sample spans some 2 million clones, roughly 94% being singletons. The sequencing sample was made of naive CD4+ T cells sorted from blood. Subset: CD45RA+ positively selected. The receptors were gathered from a young man in good health.

V is TRBV18 and J is TRBJ2-3; 7 bases are a match to TRBD1. CDR3 length equals 16 residues. From germline, CDR1 is KGHSH and CDR2 LQKENI. V was clipped by 0 bases and J by 2 bases; unmatched bases: 5. CDR3 in amino acids: CASSPPTGRNTDTQYF. CDR3 DNA sequence: TGTGCCAGCTCACCACCGACAGGGAGAAACACAGATACGCAGTATTTT.

About this clone: Other DNA sequences in this specimen translate into the identical CDR3. This chain uses TRBV7-8 with TRBJ1-5, with TRBD1 matching 7 bases. This CDR3 spans 14 amino acids. Germline V gene lookup returns CDR1 SGHVS and CDR2 FQNEAQ. J gave up 2 bases and V 5 bases, and 3 bases lay outside the gene matches. CDR3 in amino acids: CASSLGTGNQPQHF. CDR3 DNA: TGTGCCAGCAGCCTAGGGACAGGCAATCAGCCCCAGCATTTT.

V usage is TRBV29-1 and J usage is TRBJ2-3; maybe TRBD1 (5 bases). Trimming cost V 8 bases and J 3 bases, with 21 bases left between them. Germline loops: CDR1 SQVTM, CDR2 ANQGSEA. The CDR3 has 15 amino acids. This CDR3 reads CSSVPGSSRTDTQYF. Written as DNA, the CDR3 is TGCAGCTCTGTACCAGGGTCATCGCGGACAGATACGCAGTATTTT.